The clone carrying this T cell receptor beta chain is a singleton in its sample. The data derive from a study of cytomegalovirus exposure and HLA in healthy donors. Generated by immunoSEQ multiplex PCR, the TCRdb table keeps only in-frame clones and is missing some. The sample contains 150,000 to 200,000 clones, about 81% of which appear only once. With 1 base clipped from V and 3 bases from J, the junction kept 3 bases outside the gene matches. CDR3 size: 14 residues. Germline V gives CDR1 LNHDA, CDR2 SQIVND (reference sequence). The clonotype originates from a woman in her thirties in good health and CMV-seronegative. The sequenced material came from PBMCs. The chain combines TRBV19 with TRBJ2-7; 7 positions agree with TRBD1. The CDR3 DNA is TGTGCCAGTAGTATAGGAACAGGGGACTACGAGCAGTACTTC. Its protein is CASSIGTGDYEQYF.